This T cell receptor (beta chain) was captured in a study of shared clonotypes between healthy human individuals. The naive CD8 subset, CD45RO-negative cells positively selected for CCR7, excluded terminally differentiated effector memory CD45RA+ cells. Trimming cost V 8 bases and J 3 bases, with 11 bases left between them. The CDR3 is 12 residues long. Germline V gene lookup returns CDR1 MNHEY and CDR2 SVGAGI. TCRdb keeps only in-frame clones here, not all; method: immunoSEQ multiplex PCR. The profile covers about 680,000 clones, with about 91% appearing a single time and nearly 25% taken by the ten largest.

Sequencing was performed on naive CD8+ T cells sorted from blood. The J gene is TRBJ2-7, the V gene TRBV6-5; TRBD2 might be the D (5 bases). The receptor was derived from a man aged 25-40 years in good health. CDR3 loop: CASGSTNYEQYF. The CDR3 DNA reads as TGTGCCAGCGGGAGTACCAACTACGAGCAGTACTTC.